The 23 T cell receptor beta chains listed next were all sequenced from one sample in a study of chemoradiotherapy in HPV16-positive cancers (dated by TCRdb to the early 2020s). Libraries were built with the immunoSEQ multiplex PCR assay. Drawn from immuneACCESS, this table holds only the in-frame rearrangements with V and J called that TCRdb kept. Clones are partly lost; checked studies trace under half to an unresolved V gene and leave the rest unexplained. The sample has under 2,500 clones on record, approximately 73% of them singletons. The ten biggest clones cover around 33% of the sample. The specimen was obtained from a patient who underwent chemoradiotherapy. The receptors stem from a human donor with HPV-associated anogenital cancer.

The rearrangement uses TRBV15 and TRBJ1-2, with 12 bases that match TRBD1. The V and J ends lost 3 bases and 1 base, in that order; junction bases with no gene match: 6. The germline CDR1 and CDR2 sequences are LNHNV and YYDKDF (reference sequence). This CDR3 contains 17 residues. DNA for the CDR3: TGTGCCACCAGCAGCAGGGACAGGGGGCGCATTAACTATGGCTACACCTTC. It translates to CATSSRDRGRINYGYTF.

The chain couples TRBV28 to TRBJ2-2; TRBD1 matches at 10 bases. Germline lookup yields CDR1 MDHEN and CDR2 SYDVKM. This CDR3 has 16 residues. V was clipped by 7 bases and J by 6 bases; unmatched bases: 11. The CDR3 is CASTEISDRGAGELFF. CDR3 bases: TGTGCCAGCACTGAGATTTCGGACAGGGGGGCCGGGGAGCTGTTTTTT.

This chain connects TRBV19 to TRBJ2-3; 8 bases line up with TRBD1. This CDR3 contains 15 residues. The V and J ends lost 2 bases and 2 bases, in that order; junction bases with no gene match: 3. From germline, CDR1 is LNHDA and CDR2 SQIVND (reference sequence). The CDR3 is CASSIRQGNTDTQYF. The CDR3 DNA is TGTGCCAGTAGTATAAGACAGGGGAACACAGATACGCAGTATTTT.

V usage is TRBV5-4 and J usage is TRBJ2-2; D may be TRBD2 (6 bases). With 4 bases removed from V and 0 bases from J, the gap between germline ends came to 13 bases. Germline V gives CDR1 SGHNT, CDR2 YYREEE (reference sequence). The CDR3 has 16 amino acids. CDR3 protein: CASSPGGGANTGELFF. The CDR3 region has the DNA TGTGCCAGCAGCCCAGGAGGCGGGGCGAACACCGGGGAGCTGTTTTTT.

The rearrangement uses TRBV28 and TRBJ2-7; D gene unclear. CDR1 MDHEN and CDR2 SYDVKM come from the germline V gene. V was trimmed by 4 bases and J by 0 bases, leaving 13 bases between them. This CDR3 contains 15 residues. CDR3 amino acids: CASSSHGGSSYEQYF. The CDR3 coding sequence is TGTGCCAGCAGTTCCCATGGCGGAAGCTCCTACGAGCAGTACTTC. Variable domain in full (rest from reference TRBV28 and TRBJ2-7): DVKVTQSSRYLVKRTGEKVFLECVQDMDHENMFWYRQDPGLGLRLIYFSYDVKMKEKGDIPEGYSVSREKKERFSLILESASTNQTSMYLCASSSHGGSSYEQYFGPGTRLTVT.

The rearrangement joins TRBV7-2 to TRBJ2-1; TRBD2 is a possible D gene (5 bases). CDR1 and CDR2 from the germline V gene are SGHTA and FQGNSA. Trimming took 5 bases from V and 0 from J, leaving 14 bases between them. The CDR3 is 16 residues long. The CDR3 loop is CASSLNPGISYNEQFF. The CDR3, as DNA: TGTGCCAGCAGCCTAAACCCGGGGATCTCCTACAATGAGCAGTTCTTC.

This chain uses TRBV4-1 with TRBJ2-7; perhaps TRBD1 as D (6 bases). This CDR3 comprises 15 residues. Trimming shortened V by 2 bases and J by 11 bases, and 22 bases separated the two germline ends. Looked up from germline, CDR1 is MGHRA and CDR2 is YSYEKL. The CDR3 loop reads CASSQTSQGSSREYF. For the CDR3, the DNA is TGCGCCAGCAGCCAAACGTCGCAGGGGTCCAGTAGAGAGTACTTC.

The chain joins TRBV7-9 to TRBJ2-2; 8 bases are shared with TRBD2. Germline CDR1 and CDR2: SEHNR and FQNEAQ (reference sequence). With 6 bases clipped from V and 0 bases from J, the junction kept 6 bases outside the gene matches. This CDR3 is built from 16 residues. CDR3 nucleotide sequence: TGTGCCAGCAGTCATGGGGGACTAGCGAACACCGGGGAGCTGTTTTTT. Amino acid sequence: CASSHGGLANTGELFF.

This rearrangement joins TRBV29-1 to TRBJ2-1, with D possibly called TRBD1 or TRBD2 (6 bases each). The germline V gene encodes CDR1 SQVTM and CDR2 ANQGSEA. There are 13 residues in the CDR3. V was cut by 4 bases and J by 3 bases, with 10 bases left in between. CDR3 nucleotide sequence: TGCAGCGTTGCGGGGGCTAACTACAATGAGCAGTTCTTC. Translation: CSVAGANYNEQFF.

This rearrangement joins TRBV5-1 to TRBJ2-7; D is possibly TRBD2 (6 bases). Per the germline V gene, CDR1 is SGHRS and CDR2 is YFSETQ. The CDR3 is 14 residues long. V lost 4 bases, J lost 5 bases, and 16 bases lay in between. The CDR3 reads CASSQGGKFNEQYF. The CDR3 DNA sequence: TGCGCCAGCAGCCAAGGAGGGAAATTCAACGAGCAGTACTTC.

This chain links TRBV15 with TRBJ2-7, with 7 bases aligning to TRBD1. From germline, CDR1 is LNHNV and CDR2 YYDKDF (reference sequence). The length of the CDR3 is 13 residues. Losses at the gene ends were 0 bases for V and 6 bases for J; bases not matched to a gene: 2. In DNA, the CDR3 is TGTGCCACCAGCAGAGACAGGGGGTCCGAGCAGTACTTC. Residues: CATSRDRGSEQYF.

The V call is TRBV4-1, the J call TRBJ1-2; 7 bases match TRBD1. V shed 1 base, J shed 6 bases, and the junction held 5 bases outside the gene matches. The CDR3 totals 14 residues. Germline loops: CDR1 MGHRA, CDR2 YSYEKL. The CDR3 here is CASSQGGGGNGYTF. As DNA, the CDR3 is TGCGCCAGCAGCCAAGGGGGAGGGGGCAATGGCTACACCTTC.

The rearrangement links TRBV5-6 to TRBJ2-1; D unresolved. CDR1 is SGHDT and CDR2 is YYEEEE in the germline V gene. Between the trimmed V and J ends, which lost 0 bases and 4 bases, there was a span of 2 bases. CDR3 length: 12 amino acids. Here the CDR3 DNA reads TGTGCCAGCAGCTTGGATTACAATGAGCAGTTCTTC. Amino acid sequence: CASSLDYNEQFF.

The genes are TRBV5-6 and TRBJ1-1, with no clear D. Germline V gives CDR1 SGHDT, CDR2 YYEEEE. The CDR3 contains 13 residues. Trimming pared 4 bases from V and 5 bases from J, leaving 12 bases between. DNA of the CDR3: TGTGCCAGCAGCATCGGTCGAGTGACTGAAGCTTTCTTT. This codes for CASSIGRVTEAFF. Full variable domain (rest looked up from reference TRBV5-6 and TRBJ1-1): DAGVTQSPTHLIKTRGQQVTLRCSPKSGHDTVSWYQQALGQGPQFIFQYYEEEERQRGNFPDRFSGHQFPNYSSELNVNALLLGDSALYLCASSIGRVTEAFFGQGTRLTVV.

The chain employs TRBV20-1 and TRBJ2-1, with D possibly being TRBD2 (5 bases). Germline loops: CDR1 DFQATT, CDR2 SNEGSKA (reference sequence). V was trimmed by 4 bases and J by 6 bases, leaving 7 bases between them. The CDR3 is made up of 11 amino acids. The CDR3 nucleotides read TGCAGTGCTACCGCGGGCAATGAGCAGTTCTTC. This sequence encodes CSATAGNEQFF.

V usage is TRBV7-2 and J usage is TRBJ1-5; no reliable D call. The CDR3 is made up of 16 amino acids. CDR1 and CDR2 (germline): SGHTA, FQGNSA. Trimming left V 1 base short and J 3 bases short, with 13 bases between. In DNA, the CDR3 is TGTGCCAGCAGCTTAGAAGGCGCAGGTTACAATCAGCCCCAGCATTTT. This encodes CASSLEGAGYNQPQHF. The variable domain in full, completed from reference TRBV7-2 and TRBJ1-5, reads GAGVSQSPSNKVTEKGKDVELRCDPISGHTALYWYRQSLGQGLEFLIYFQGNSAPDKSGLPSDRFSAERTGGSVSTLTIQRTQQEDSAVYLCASSLEGAGYNQPQHFGDGTRLSIL.

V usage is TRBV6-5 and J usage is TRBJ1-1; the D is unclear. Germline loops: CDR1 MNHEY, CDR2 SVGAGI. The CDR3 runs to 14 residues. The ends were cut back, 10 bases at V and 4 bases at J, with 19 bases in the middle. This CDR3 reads CAIRGSGGSTEAFF. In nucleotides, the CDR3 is TGTGCCATAAGAGGGAGCGGAGGGAGCACTGAAGCTTTCTTT.

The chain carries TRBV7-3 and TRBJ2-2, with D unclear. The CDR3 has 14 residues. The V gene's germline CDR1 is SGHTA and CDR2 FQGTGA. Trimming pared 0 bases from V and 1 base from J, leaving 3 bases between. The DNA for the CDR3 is TGTGCCAGCAGCTTAACGGGGAACACCGGGGAGCTGTTTTTT. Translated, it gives CASSLTGNTGELFF. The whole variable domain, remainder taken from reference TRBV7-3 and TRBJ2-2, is GAGVSQTPSNKVTEKGKYVELRCDPISGHTALYWYRQSLGQGPEFLIYFQGTGAADDSGLPNDRFFAVRPEGSVSTLKIQRTERGDSAVYLCASSLTGNTGELFFGEGSRLTVL.

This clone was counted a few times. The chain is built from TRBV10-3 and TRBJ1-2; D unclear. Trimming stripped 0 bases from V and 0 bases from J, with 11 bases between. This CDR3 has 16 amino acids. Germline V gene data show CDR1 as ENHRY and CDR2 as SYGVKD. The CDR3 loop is CAISESTRAPNYGYTF. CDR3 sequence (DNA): TGTGCCATCAGTGAGTCGACTCGGGCACCTAACTATGGCTACACCTTC.

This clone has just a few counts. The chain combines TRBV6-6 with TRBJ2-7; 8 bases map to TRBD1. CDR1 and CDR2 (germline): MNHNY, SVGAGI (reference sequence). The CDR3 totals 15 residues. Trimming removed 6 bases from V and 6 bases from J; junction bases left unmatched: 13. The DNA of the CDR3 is TGTGCCAGCAGGTCCACAGCAGGGGGCTACGGCGAGCAGTACTTC. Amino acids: CASRSTAGGYGEQYF.

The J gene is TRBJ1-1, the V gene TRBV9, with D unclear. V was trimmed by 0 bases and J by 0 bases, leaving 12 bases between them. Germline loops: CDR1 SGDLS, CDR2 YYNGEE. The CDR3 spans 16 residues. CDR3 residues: CASSVGPADLNTEAFF. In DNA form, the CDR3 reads TGTGCCAGCAGCGTAGGGCCGGCAGATTTGAACACTGAAGCTTTCTTT.

This CDR3 reads CASSLTGPPYEQYF. CDR3 nucleotides: TGTGCCAGCAGCTTGACAGGGCCCCCCTACGAGCAGTACTTC. The chain has TRBV7-2 and TRBJ2-7, with 7 positions matching TRBD1. CDR3 length equals 14 residues. The V gene end was trimmed by 3 bases and the J gene end by 2 bases; junction bases not matched to a gene: 4. Per germline, CDR1 SGHTA and CDR2 FQGNSA.

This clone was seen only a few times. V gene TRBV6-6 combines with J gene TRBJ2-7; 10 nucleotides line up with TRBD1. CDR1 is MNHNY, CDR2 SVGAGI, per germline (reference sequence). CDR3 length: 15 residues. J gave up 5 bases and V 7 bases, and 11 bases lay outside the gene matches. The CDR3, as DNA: TGTGCCAGCACCAACCCGGGACAGGGGATCCACGAGCAGTACTTC. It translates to CASTNPGQGIHEQYF.